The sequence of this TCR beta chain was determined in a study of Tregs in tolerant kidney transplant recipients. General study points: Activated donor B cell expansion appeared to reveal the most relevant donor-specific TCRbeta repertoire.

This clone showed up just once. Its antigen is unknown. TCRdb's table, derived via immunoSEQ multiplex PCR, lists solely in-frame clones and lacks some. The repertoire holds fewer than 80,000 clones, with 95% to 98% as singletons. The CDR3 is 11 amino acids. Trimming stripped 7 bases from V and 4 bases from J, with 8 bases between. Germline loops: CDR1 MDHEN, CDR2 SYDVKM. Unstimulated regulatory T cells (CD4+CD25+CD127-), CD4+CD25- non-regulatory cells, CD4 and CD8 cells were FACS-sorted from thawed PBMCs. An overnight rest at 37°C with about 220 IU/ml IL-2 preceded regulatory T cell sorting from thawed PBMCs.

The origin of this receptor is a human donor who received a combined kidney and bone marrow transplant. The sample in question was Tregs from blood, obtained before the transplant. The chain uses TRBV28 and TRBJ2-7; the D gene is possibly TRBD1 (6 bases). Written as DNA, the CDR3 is TGTGCCAGCAAAGGGGGATACGAGCAGTACTTC. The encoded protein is CASKGGYEQYF.